This T cell receptor (beta chain) was recorded in a study of shared clonotypes between healthy human individuals. Study as a whole: Three plates each covered CD4 naive and memory; CD8 naive two, CD8 memory one.

Regarding the study as a whole: Specimens sampled were limited to blood, with tissue repertoires likely differing. Generation probabilities were higher for clonotypes shared across all four sorted-subset donors than for unshared ones. Sequencing of the sorted subsets was shown by rarefaction to be incomplete despite large depth.

Germline CDR1 is LNHDA and CDR2 is SQIVND (reference sequence). The ends lost 0 bases at V and 6 bases at J; junction bases unmatched: 5. This CDR3 is 16 amino acids long. A word on this clone: The antigen is unknown.

Generated by immunoSEQ multiplex PCR, the TCRdb table keeps only in-frame clones and is missing some. There are more than 500,000 clones in the sample; 90% to 97% occur only once, and about 0.067% lies in the top ten. This clonotype was obtained from a woman aged 25 to 39 in good health. Sequencing was carried out using naive CD4+ T cells sorted from blood. The sample's subset: CD45RA+ positively selected. This chain connects TRBV19 to TRBJ1-5; 10 bases agree with TRBD1. The CDR3 protein is CASSIDRTGGVQPQHF. CDR3 coding DNA: TGTGCCAGTAGTATAGATCGGACAGGGGGAGTTCAGCCCCAGCATTTT.